A single sample gave rise to the 14 T cell receptor beta chains below, sequenced in a study of blood T cells in healthy people across ages. Using a J-beta primer mix together with a sample-barcoded 5' primer, a second PCR was run for roughly 6 to 12 cycles. TCRdb analysed the 5' RACE reads with MiXCR anew, one entry per CDR3 protein. The sample carries 800,000 to 950,000 distinct CDR3 sequences, around 29% recorded once. The sample was also linked to a second study, of T cells of mothers and their children.

Sequenced: blood. These receptors were taken from a woman aged 40-49 years in good health.

V is TRBV10-3 and J is TRBJ2-1; D unresolved. With the DNA end fitting TRBJ2-7 better, the J assignment may be wrong. Per the germline V gene, CDR1 is ENHRY and CDR2 is SYGVKD. This CDR3 comprises 16 residues. This chain's CDR3 is CAIRDPSPSSYNEQYF. In DNA, the CDR3 is TGTGCCATCAGGGACCCCTCGCCCAGCTCCTACAATGAGCAGTACTTC.

In this sample, this clonotype turned up many times. The rearrangement uses TRBV6-6 and TRBJ2-5; 8 bases line up with TRBD2. The germline V gene encodes CDR1 MNHNY and CDR2 SVGAGI (reference sequence). The V segment lost 5 bases and the J segment 1 base; nucleotides outside the gene matches: 12. The CDR3 is 17 residues long. CDR3 loop: CASSRGWGAGAQETQYF. CDR3 DNA sequence: TGTGCCAGCAGTCGGGGGTGGGGAGCGGGGGCCCAAGAGACCCAGTACTTC.

This clonotype was seen a few times. The V call is TRBV20-1, the J call TRBJ2-3; 9 bases are a match to TRBD2. J lost 5 bases, V lost 2 bases, and 8 bases had no gene match. Germline loops: CDR1 DFQATT, CDR2 SNEGSKA (reference sequence). This CDR3 contains 15 residues. Written as DNA, the CDR3 is TGCAGTGCTAGACGGCTAGCGGGGATTAGAGATACGCAGTATTTT. Translation: CSARRLAGIRDTQYF.

This clonotype was counted at least ten times. This chain links TRBV12-5 with TRBJ2-7; D is undetermined. Germline V lookup: CDR1 LGHNT, CDR2 FRNRAP. V dropped 3 bases and J dropped 7 bases, with 13 bases sitting between them. CDR3 length: 13 residues. CDR3 protein: CASGLDTSGEQYF. In DNA, the CDR3 is TGTGCTAGTGGTTTAGACACCTCTGGGGAGCAGTACTTC.

Here the CDR3 reads CASSQVYLSAGTVYGYTF. The CDR3 nucleotides are TGCGCCAGCAGCCAAGTGTATTTGAGCGCGGGGACAGTCTATGGCTACACCTTC. The chain links TRBV4-1 to TRBJ1-2; 7 bases fit TRBD1. There are 18 residues in the CDR3. The junction had 15 bases not matched to a gene; V was cut back by 1 base and J by 4 bases. Germline CDR1 reads MGHRA; CDR2 reads YSYEKL.

V and J are TRBV4-1 and TRBJ1-6, with 7 bases identical to TRBD1. The CDR3 extends over 16 amino acids. In germline, CDR1 is MGHRA, CDR2 YSYEKL. Trimming at V came to 1 base and at J to 10 bases, leaving 10 bases not matched to a gene. The DNA for the CDR3 is TGCGCCAGCAGCCAAGGATTGACAGGGTTTAACTCACCCCTCCACTTT. Protein: CASSQGLTGFNSPLHF.

This clonotype appeared many times. The V gene is TRBV12-3 or TRBV12-4, the J gene TRBJ2-3, with 7 nucleotides matching TRBD2. The CDR3 totals 17 residues. With V trimmed by 7 bases and J by 6 bases, 19 bases remained unmatched. CDR3 DNA sequence: TGTGCCAGCAACACGAGGGGCGGGGGACCCCATGGGGATACGCAGTATTTT. This translates into CASNTRGGGPHGDTQYF.

A remark on this clonotype: Sequence at one end of the junction differs from germline and may be a read error. The chain carries TRBV24-1 and TRBJ2-3; 11 positions match TRBD2. The germline gives CDR1 KGHDR, CDR2 SFDVKD. CDR3 length: 16 amino acids. CDR3 sequence (DNA): TGTGACACCAGTGACCTCACTAGCGGGGGTGCAGATACGCAGTATTTT. It encodes CDTSDLTSGGADTQYF.

The chain combines TRBV7-9 with TRBJ2-1; 11 nucleotides line up with TRBD1. The CDR3 is 15 amino acids. CDR1 and CDR2 from the germline V gene are SEHNR and FQNEAQ (reference sequence). Losses at the gene ends were 5 bases for V and 8 bases for J; bases not matched to a gene: 8. CDR3 amino acids: CASSTGQGAGDEQFF. The CDR3 DNA follows: TGTGCCAGCAGCACCGGACAGGGGGCAGGCGATGAGCAGTTCTTC.

This rearrangement joins TRBV4-3 to TRBJ1-2; possible D gene TRBD1, 5 bases. Trimming cost V 4 bases and J 6 bases, with 15 bases left between them. Germline V lookup: CDR1 LGHNA, CDR2 YSLEER. The length of the CDR3 is 14 residues. CDR3 DNA sequence: TGCGCCAGCAGCCCAAAGCGGGGGTTAGATGGCTACACCTTC. Its translation is CASSPKRGLDGYTF.

V usage is TRBV20-1 and J usage is TRBJ2-1, with TRBD2 identical over 9 bases. Trimming cost V 5 bases and J 7 bases; bases outside gene matches: 6. This CDR3 has 13 residues. The germline CDR1 and CDR2 sequences are DFQATT and SNEGSKA (reference sequence). In DNA form, the CDR3 reads TGCAGTGCTGTAGCGGGGGCGGGGAATGAGCAGTTCTTC. This gives the protein CSAVAGAGNEQFF.

The rearrangement joins TRBV12-3 or TRBV12-4 to TRBJ2-7, with D unresolved. The J call is uncertain, as TRBJ2-5 better fits the DNA end. There are 15 residues in the CDR3. CDR3 sequence reads: CASSLGTDLGGTQYF. The CDR3 DNA follows: TGTGCCAGCAGTTTAGGGACGGACCTCGGTGGGACCCAGTACTTC.

This clonotype was seen repeatedly, ten times or more. The chain uses TRBV7-6 and TRBJ2-4, with 8 bases identical to TRBD2. CDR1 is SGHVS and CDR2 is FNYEAQ in the germline V gene. V lost 3 bases to trimming and J lost 8 bases; unmatched junction nucleotides: 18. The CDR3 runs 18 residues. This CDR3 reads CASSFPAGEPLRGDIQYF. The CDR3 DNA follows: TGTGCCAGCAGCTTCCCAGCGGGGGAGCCGCTAAGAGGGGACATTCAGTACTTC. The variable domain in full, with the rest retrieved from reference TRBV7-6 and TRBJ2-4, is GAGVSQSPRYKVTKRGQDVALRCDPISGHVSLYWYRQALGQGPEFLTYFNYEAQQDKSGLPNDRFSAERPEGSISTLTIQRTEQRDSAMYRCASSFPAGEPLRGDIQYFGAGTRLSVL.

V and J are TRBV5-1 and TRBJ2-1; 15 bases fit TRBD2. With V trimmed by 2 bases and J by 7 bases, 4 bases remained unmatched. Germline assignment: CDR1 SGHRS and CDR2 YFSETQ. The CDR3 runs to 16 residues. The DNA for the CDR3 is TGCGCCAGCAGCTTTTTTGGGACTAGCGGGGGGAATGAGCAGTTCTTC. Its translation: CASSFFGTSGGNEQFF.